This T cell receptor beta chain was sequenced in a study of blood T cell repertoires in COVID-19. Study summary: The United States, Italy and Spain provided the acute and convalescent COVID-19 samples. T cells, B-cell-depleted T cells, or PBMCs supplied cDNA or gDNA.

V lost 4 bases and J 6 bases, leaving 15 bases between the germline ends. This CDR3 comprises 14 residues. Germline V gives CDR1 SNHLY, CDR2 FYNNEI. Per the original data handling: Estimates of nucleated cell counts were drawn from the amplification of reference gene primers. TCRdb's copy holds only in-frame clones and misses some; the assay was immunoSEQ multiplex PCR. That table gives V, J and clone size, and the DNA gave D and trimming. The sample shows about 220,000 clones, more than 65% of them seen only once. The rearrangement links TRBV2 to TRBJ1-2, with no clear D. The sequence was collected from a woman older than 75 with acute or convalescent COVID-19. The sample taken for sequencing was peripheral blood. CDR3 in amino acids: CASSVQTGIHGYTF. For the CDR3, the DNA is TGTGCCAGCAGTGTTCAGACGGGGATACATGGCTACACCTTC.